This paragraph reports one T cell receptor (beta chain). Its antigen is undetermined. The data derive from a study of T cells in women clearing cervical HPV infection. Study-wide background: Case blood was drawn when the lesion was first found; control blood after infection became undetectable.

Produced via immunoSEQ multiplex PCR; TCRdb's table is partial and in-frame only. The repertoire table contains fewer than 50,000 clones. General study points: Associations may precede or follow infection; HPV-specific or memory T cells were not isolated.

Sequenced input: blood buffy coat. The clonotype comes from a woman aged 18 to 75 with a cervical HPV16 infection that either progressed to CIN3+ or cleared (not recorded which).

The CDR3 region is CASSYSSGMGNEQYF. CDR3 DNA, as far as it was read: TGTGCCAGCAGTTACTCAAGCGGGATGGGGAACGAG. The genes are TRBV6-2 or TRBV6-3 and TRBJ2-7; TRBD2 aligns across 7 bases. The CDR3 end falls 3 residues outside the read, so it is completed with the germline J gene. Unmatched junction bases numbered 7, after V lost 0 bases and J lost 5 bases. There are 15 residues in the CDR3. Germline CDR1 reads MNHEY; CDR2 reads SVGEGT.